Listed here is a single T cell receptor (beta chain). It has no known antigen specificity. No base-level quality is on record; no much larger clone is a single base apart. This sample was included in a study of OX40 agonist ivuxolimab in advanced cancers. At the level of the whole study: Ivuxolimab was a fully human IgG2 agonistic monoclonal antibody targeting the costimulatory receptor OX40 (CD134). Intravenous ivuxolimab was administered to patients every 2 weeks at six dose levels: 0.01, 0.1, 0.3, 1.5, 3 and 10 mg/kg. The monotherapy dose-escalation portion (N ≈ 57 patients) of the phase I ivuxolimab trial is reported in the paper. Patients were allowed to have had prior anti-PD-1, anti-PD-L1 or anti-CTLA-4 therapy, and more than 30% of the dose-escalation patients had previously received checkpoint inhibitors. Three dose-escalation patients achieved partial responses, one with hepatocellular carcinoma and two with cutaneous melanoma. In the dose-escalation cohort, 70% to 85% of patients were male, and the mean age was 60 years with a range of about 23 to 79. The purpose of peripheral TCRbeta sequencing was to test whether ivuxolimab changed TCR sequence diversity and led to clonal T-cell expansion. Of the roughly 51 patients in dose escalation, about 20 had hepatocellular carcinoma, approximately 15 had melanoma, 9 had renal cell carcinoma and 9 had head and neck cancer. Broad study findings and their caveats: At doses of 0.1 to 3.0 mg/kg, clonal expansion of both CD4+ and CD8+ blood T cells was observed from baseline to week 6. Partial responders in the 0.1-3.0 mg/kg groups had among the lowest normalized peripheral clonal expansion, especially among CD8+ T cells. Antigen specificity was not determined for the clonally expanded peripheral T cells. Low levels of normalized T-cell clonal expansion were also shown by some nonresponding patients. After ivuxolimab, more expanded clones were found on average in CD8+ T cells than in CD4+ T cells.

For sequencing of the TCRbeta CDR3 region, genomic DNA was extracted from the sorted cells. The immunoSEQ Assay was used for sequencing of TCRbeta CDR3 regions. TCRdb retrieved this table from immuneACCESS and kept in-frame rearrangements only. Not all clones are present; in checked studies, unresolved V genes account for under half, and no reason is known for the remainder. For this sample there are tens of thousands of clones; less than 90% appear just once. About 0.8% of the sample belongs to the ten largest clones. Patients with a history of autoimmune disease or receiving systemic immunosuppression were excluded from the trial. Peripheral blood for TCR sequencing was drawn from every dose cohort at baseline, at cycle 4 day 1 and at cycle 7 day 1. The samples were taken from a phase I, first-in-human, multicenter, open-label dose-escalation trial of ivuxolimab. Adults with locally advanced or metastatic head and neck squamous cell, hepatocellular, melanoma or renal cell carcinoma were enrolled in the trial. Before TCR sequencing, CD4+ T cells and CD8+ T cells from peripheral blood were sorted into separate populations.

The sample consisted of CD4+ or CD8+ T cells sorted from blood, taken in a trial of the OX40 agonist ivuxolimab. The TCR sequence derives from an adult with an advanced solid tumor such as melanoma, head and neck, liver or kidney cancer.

Read as DNA, the sequence is TGTGCCAGCAGCGAAACTATCGTGCCGGGAAGGGAGCTGTTTTTT. Translated, this gives CASSETIVPGRELFF. The chain is encoded by TRBV2 joined to TRBJ2-2; the best D guess is TRBD2, with 5 bases matching. The CDR3, cysteine through phenylalanine, is 15 amino acids long. The only DNA kept is the CDR3, 45 bases in frame from the first base. Cut back by 6 bases and 9 bases, the V and J ends lie 20 bases apart. The germline V gene gives CDR1 as SNHLY and CDR2 as FYNNEI.